These 24 T cell receptor beta chains share one sample of origin, sequenced in a study of long-term antiretroviral therapy in people with HIV. Runs used v3.0 of the immunoSEQ assay and were done at survey level. TCRdb's table, derived via immunoSEQ multiplex PCR, lists solely in-frame clones and lacks some. Here the sample spans 11,000 to 15,000 clones, 88% being singletons. The sample was unsorted PBMCs, taken 6.2 years after starting antiretroviral therapy. All receptors derive from a middle-aged man with HIV.

The V gene is TRBV4-1, the J gene TRBJ2-5; D may be TRBD1 or TRBD2 (5 bases each). CDR1 is MGHRA, CDR2 YSYEKL, per germline. The CDR3 extends over 15 amino acids. Trimming removed 0 bases from V and 5 bases from J, with 13 bases in between. CDR3 sequence: CASSQEGVGDETQYF. In nucleotides, the CDR3 is TGCGCCAGCAGCCAAGAGGGGGTCGGGGACGAGACCCAGTACTTC.

This clone appeared a single time. This chain connects TRBV7-2 to TRBJ1-5; D gene ambiguous. V dropped 5 bases and J dropped 3 bases, with 8 bases sitting between them. Germline V gives CDR1 SGHTA, CDR2 FQGNSA. This CDR3 contains 13 residues. The CDR3 is CASSPTVNQPQHF. In DNA, the CDR3 is TGTGCCAGCAGCCCCACGGTCAATCAGCCCCAGCATTTT.

V is TRBV7-8 and J is TRBJ2-7; 7 bases line up with TRBD1. CDR1 and CDR2 (germline): SGHVS, FQNEAQ. V dropped 4 bases and J dropped 2; count of bases not matched to a gene: 2. There are 13 residues in the CDR3. CDR3 sequence: CASSWGQTYEQYF. The CDR3 DNA follows: TGTGCCAGCAGCTGGGGACAGACCTACGAGCAGTACTTC. Combining the CDR3 with reference TRBV7-8 and TRBJ2-7 gives the whole variable domain GAGVSQSPRYKVAKRGQDVALRCDPISGHVSLFWYQQALGQGPEFLTYFQNEAQLDKSGLPSDRFFAERPEGSVSTLKIQRTQQEDSAVYLCASSWGQTYEQYFGPGTRLTVT.

The J gene is TRBJ2-2, the V gene TRBV7-9, with 16 bases identical to TRBD2. There are 17 residues in the CDR3. Trimming at V came to 3 bases and at J to 6 bases, leaving 4 bases not matched to a gene. Germline loops: CDR1 SEHNR, CDR2 FQNEAQ (reference sequence). For the CDR3, the DNA is TGTGCCAGCAGCTTCGGGACTAGCGGGAGGGCCGCCGGGGAGCTGTTTTTT. Translated, it gives CASSFGTSGRAAGELFF.

The rearrangement links TRBV7-9 to TRBJ2-3, with a weak D call TRBD2 (6 bases). Deletions cut 0 bases from V and 0 bases from J, with 10 bases between. From germline, CDR1 is SEHNR and CDR2 FQNEAQ (reference sequence). This CDR3 region has 16 residues. The CDR3 nucleotides are TGTGCCAGCAGCTTAGCGCCGGCGGGAAGCACAGATACGCAGTATTTT. Its translation is CASSLAPAGSTDTQYF. Filled out from reference TRBV7-9 and TRBJ2-3, the complete variable domain reads DTGVSQNPRHKITKRGQNVTFRCDPISEHNRLYWYRQTLGQGPEFLTYFQNEAQLEKSRLLSDRFSAERPKGSFSTLEIQRTEQGDSAMYLCASSLAPAGSTDTQYFGPGTRLTVL.

The V and J genes are TRBV7-2 and TRBJ2-1, with 10 bases aligning to TRBD2. The V and J ends lost 2 bases and 5 bases, in that order; junction bases with no gene match: 6. The CDR3 extends over 16 amino acids. CDR1 is SGHTA, CDR2 FQGNSA, per germline. CDR3 DNA sequence: TGTGCCAGCAGCTTAAACAGCGGGAGGGCCAACAATGAGCAGTTCTTC. It yields the protein CASSLNSGRANNEQFF.

This chain connects TRBV27 to TRBJ2-7, with no clear D. CDR3 length: 13 residues. Trimming shortened V by 2 bases and J by 0 bases, and 5 bases separated the two germline ends. The germline CDR1 and CDR2 sequences are MNHEY and SMNVEV (reference sequence). The CDR3: CASSLVSSYEQYF. The CDR3 DNA follows: TGTGCCAGCAGTTTAGTAAGCTCCTACGAGCAGTACTTC.

The CDR3 spells CSVSDRGSGTPDTQYF. The CDR3 region has the DNA TGCAGCGTCTCCGACCGGGGTAGCGGGACCCCAGATACGCAGTATTTT. The chain couples TRBV29-1 to TRBJ2-3; the match to TRBD2 covers 8 bases. With V trimmed by 6 bases and J by 4 bases, 15 bases remained unmatched. The CDR3 consists of 16 residues. CDR1 is SQVTM, CDR2 ANQGSEA, per germline.

This clone was observed once. V is TRBV27 and J is TRBJ2-1, with TRBD2 identical over 9 bases. Germline-derived CDR1 and CDR2 are MNHEY and SMNVEV (reference sequence). This CDR3 spans 15 amino acids. V trimming: 7 bases; J trimming: 2 bases; junction bases outside the gene matches: 6. In nucleotides, the CDR3 is TGTGCCAGCACGGGGGCGGGAGGGCCCTACAATGAGCAGTTCTTC. Amino acid sequence: CASTGAGGPYNEQFF.

The rearrangement links TRBV29-1 to TRBJ2-7; 7 nucleotides agree with TRBD1. The CDR3 is made up of 15 amino acids. The J segment lost 2 bases and the V segment lost 1 base, leaving 8 bases of the junction unmatched. Germline V gene data show CDR1 as SQVTM and CDR2 as ANQGSEA. The DNA for the CDR3 is TGCAGCGTTGAAGGCTTGGGACAGAAAACCTACGAGCAGTACTTC. Protein product: CSVEGLGQKTYEQYF.

This clone showed up just once. The V call is TRBV7-9, the J call TRBJ1-5, with 7 bases lining up with TRBD1. CDR1 and CDR2 from the germline V gene are SEHNR and FQNEAQ (reference sequence). This CDR3 contains 15 residues. V shed 7 bases, J shed 4 bases, and the junction held 10 bases outside the gene matches. CDR3 DNA: TGTGCCAGCACCGTCGGGACAGCTACGAATCAGCCCCAGCATTTT. Protein sequence: CASTVGTATNQPQHF. Supplemented by reference TRBV7-9 and TRBJ1-5, the full variable domain reads DTGVSQNPRHKITKRGQNVTFRCDPISEHNRLYWYRQTLGQGPEFLTYFQNEAQLEKSRLLSDRFSAERPKGSFSTLEIQRTEQGDSAMYLCASTVGTATNQPQHFGDGTRLSIL.

This chain joins TRBV6-1 and TRBJ2-7, with D tentatively TRBD1 (6 bases). The ends were cut back, 3 bases at V and 3 bases at J, with 12 bases in the middle. CDR3 length equals 14 residues. Germline V gives CDR1 MNHNS, CDR2 SASEGT. CDR3 sequence: CASSEVTGFYEQYF. For the CDR3, the DNA is TGTGCCAGCAGTGAGGTTACAGGGTTCTACGAGCAGTACTTC.

Here the CDR3 DNA reads TGTGCCAGCAGTTTGCCCGGTGGACTCCAGTTCTTC. Encoded protein: CASSLPGGLQFF. This chain uses TRBV27 with TRBJ2-1, with a weak D call TRBD2 (5 bases). Trimming cost V 3 bases and J 13 bases, with 13 bases left between them. The CDR3 sequence is 12 residues long. Looked up from germline, CDR1 is MNHEY and CDR2 is SMNVEV (reference sequence).

The chain links TRBV29-1 to TRBJ2-3; no reliable D call. This CDR3 has 10 residues. Germline V gene sequence: CDR1 SQVTM, CDR2 ANQGSEA. V was pared by 8 bases and J by 6 bases, with 9 bases between. CDR3 sequence: CSLRADTQYF. The CDR3 DNA reads as TGCAGCTTAAGGGCTGATACGCAGTATTTT.

V usage is TRBV28 and J usage is TRBJ2-7; no clear D gene. The CDR3 covers 14 residues. The germline CDR1 and CDR2 sequences are MDHEN and SYDVKM. Between the trimmed V and J ends, which lost 5 bases and 4 bases, there was a span of 15 bases. The CDR3, as DNA: TGTGCCAGCAGTCCTGGCCTAATGCCTTACGAGCAGTACTTC. It is translated as CASSPGLMPYEQYF.

As concerns this clone: The germline gene is not matched at one end of the junction; a read error may be the cause. The rearrangement uses TRBV30 and TRBJ2-7; 15 bases are shared with TRBD2. CDR1 is GTSNPN, CDR2 SVGIG, per germline (reference sequence). The CDR3 contains 15 residues. The CDR3 DNA sequence: TGTGCCTGGAGGACAGCAGGCGGACTAGCGGGAGGGGACCTCTTC. It is translated as CAWRTAGGLAGGDLF.

The rearrangement joins TRBV7-2 to TRBJ1-4, with D hard to call. CDR1 and CDR2 from the germline V gene are SGHTA and FQGNSA. CDR3 length equals 13 residues. V gave up 1 base and J gave up 7 bases, with 7 bases separating them. Written as DNA, the CDR3 is TGTGCCAGCAGCTTAGGGGGAAGTGAAAAACTGTTTTTT. It specifies CASSLGGSEKLFF.

This chain joins TRBV7-3 and TRBJ2-1; TRBD2 matches 9 bases. Unmatched junction bases numbered 17, after V lost 5 bases and J lost 12 bases. Germline V lookup: CDR1 SGHTA, CDR2 FQGTGA. The CDR3 runs to 16 residues. The CDR3 bases are TGTGCCAGCAGCCTATACCCCATAGCGGGAGAAGGGGGGCAGTTCTTC. It yields the protein CASSLYPIAGEGGQFF.

Note on this clone: In the same sample, other DNA sequences code for this CDR3. V gene TRBV4-3 combines with J gene TRBJ2-3; D unresolved. The CDR3 covers 14 residues. The germline V gene encodes CDR1 LGHNA and CDR2 YSLEER. The V gene lost 0 bases and the J gene lost 0 bases, with 4 bases spanning the gap. As DNA, the CDR3 is TGCGCCAGCAGCCAAGACAGAAGCACAGATACGCAGTATTTT. Its translation: CASSQDRSTDTQYF.

The V call is TRBV11-2, the J call TRBJ2-5, with 7 bases lining up with TRBD2. The length of the CDR3 is 15 residues. Germline V lookup: CDR1 SGHAT, CDR2 FQNNGV. V dropped 4 bases and J dropped 1; count of bases not matched to a gene: 6. The CDR3: CASSYLAVGQETQYF. The CDR3 DNA follows: TGTGCCAGCAGCTATCTAGCGGTCGGCCAAGAGACCCAGTACTTC.

The V call is TRBV28, the J call TRBJ2-3; 8 bases are shared with TRBD2. V shed 4 bases, J shed 4 bases, and the junction held 10 bases outside the gene matches. Germline V CDR1 and CDR2: MDHEN, SYDVKM. The CDR3 has 16 amino acids. The CDR3 loop reads CASSSWSGSGPDTQYF. The CDR3 nucleotides read TGTGCCAGCAGTTCATGGAGCGGGAGTGGTCCAGATACGCAGTATTTT.

Only a few counts were recorded for this clone. The chain has TRBV29-1 and TRBJ2-7; TRBD1 aligns across 10 bases. CDR3 size: 13 residues. Germline V gene lookup returns CDR1 SQVTM and CDR2 ANQGSEA. Unmatched junction bases numbered 3, after V lost 2 bases and J lost 5 bases. CDR3 region: CSVEWTGGNEQYF. The CDR3 bases are TGCAGCGTTGAATGGACAGGGGGGAACGAGCAGTACTTC.

The chain carries TRBV7-6 and TRBJ2-3, with 13 bases lining up with TRBD2. Germline V gene data show CDR1 as SGHVS and CDR2 as FNYEAQ. The CDR3 is 16 amino acids. With V trimmed by 8 bases and J by 2 bases, 7 bases remained unmatched. The CDR3 region is CASGTSGGGITDTQYF. CDR3 sequence (DNA): TGTGCCAGCGGAACTAGCGGGGGGGGGATCACAGATACGCAGTATTTT.

The chain combines TRBV27 with TRBJ2-1; a weak D match, TRBD2 (6 bases). V was cut by 5 bases and J by 0 bases, with 20 bases left in between. The CDR3 runs 18 residues. Per germline, CDR1 MNHEY and CDR2 SMNVEV (reference sequence). CDR3 in DNA: TGTGCCAGCAGTAGTTTATTCATCGGGGGAATCTCCTACAATGAGCAGTTCTTC. Translation gives CASSSLFIGGISYNEQFF.